The entry below gives a single TCR beta chain sequence along with its context. Its antigen is undetermined. The data stem from a study of cytomegalovirus exposure and HLA in healthy donors. Looking at the study overall: Of all 370 or so donors who were genotyped, roughly 83% belonged to the Caucasian-associated ancestry cluster.

Study results and caveats: Previous analysis showed most TCR beta V segments were productive about 87% or about 30% of the time. Analysis was carried out at a later point, and it linked a missense DCLRE1C variant to TCR beta V- and J-gene trimming. Per a later analysis, HLA-associated TCR beta chains showed more clonal expansion than other, equally common TCR beta chains.

Germline CDR1 MNHEY, CDR2 SVGAGI. With V trimmed by 10 bases and J by 6 bases, 5 bases remained unmatched. The CDR3 is 12 amino acids. The PCR employed 60 Vbeta primers together with 13 Jbeta primers. TCRdb's table, derived via immunoSEQ multiplex PCR, lists solely in-frame clones and lacks some. The table has around 180,000 clones, over 60% seen once. The receptor was derived from a woman aged 40 to 49 in good health and CMV-seronegative. The rearrangement joins TRBV6-5 to TRBJ1-4, with 7 bases lining up with TRBD1. Sequencing was carried out using PBMCs. The CDR3 DNA follows: TGTGCCACCACCGGGACAGATGAAAAACTGTTTTTT. It specifies CATTGTDEKLFF.